The 26 T cell receptor beta chains below come from one sample, sequenced in a study of blood T cell repertoires in COVID-19. The method was immunoSEQ multiplex PCR; TCRdb's version includes in-frame clones alone and lacks a portion of them. The sample includes approximately 210,000 clones, about 91% of them seen just once. Sequencing was carried out using peripheral blood. The receptors derive from a woman between 40 and 55 years old with acute or convalescent COVID-19.

The genes are TRBV10-2 and TRBJ1-6; D unclear. This CDR3 spans 16 amino acids. Between the trimmed V and J ends, which lost 0 bases and 3 bases, there was a span of 9 bases. The germline gives CDR1 WSHSY, CDR2 SAAADI. CDR3 bases: TGCGCCAGCAGTGAGTCGACGGAGCTCTATAATTCACCCCTCCACTTT. Translating gives CASSESTELYNSPLHF.

In nucleotides, the CDR3 is TGTGCCAGCAGAGGCGACAGGGGGCGGGCAATGAACACTGAAGCTTTCTTT. This gives the protein CASRGDRGRAMNTEAFF. The gene calls are TRBV27 and TRBJ1-1; 10 bases agree with TRBD1. This CDR3 is built from 17 residues. Looked up from germline, CDR1 is MNHEY and CDR2 is SMNVEV (reference sequence). J gave up 0 bases and V 6 bases, and 10 bases lay outside the gene matches.

CDR3 bases: TGCGCCAGCAGCGGGGCAGGGCGAAATGGCTACACCTTC. Translating it yields CASSGAGRNGYTF. The rearrangement uses TRBV5-1 and TRBJ1-2; D possibly corresponds to TRBD1 (5 bases). This CDR3 comprises 13 residues. The germline V gene encodes CDR1 SGHRS and CDR2 YFSETQ. V was trimmed by 4 bases and J by 6 bases, leaving 13 bases between them.

The chain carries TRBV5-1 and TRBJ1-1; TRBD1 aligns across 10 bases. Germline trimming cut 2 bases from V and 4 bases from J; bases unmatched to any gene: 5. The CDR3 sequence is 15 residues long. Germline loops: CDR1 SGHRS, CDR2 YFSETQ. CDR3 bases: TGCGCCAGCAGCTTATCGACAGGGGGCGGCACTGAAGCTTTCTTT. Encoded protein: CASSLSTGGGTEAFF.

This chain uses TRBV7-6 with TRBJ1-1; 9 bases agree with TRBD1. V shed 1 base and J 7 bases; nucleotides not matched to a gene: 7. CDR1 and CDR2 (germline): SGHVS, FNYEAQ. CDR3 length: 15 residues. The CDR3, as DNA: TGTGCCAGCAGCTTAGGGCAAACAGGGGGCTTTGAAGCTTTCTTT. It codes for CASSLGQTGGFEAFF.

The chain joins TRBV4-1 to TRBJ1-2; D is perhaps TRBD1 (6 bases). This CDR3 spans 19 amino acids. V lost 0 bases, J lost 0 bases, and 20 bases lay in between. Per germline, CDR1 MGHRA and CDR2 YSYEKL. The chain's CDR3 is CASSQERSGGLPSNYGYTF. CDR3 DNA: TGCGCCAGCAGCCAAGAGAGGTCGGGGGGCCTTCCCTCTAACTATGGCTACACCTTC.

This clone appeared a single time. The chain combines TRBV4-2 with TRBJ1-2, with 7 bases matching TRBD1. V lost 3 bases, J lost 7 bases, and 5 bases stayed unmatched. In germline, CDR1 is LGHNA, CDR2 YNFKEQ. There are 13 residues in the CDR3. The CDR3 region has the DNA TGTGCCAGCAGCCAGGAGGGGGCGGCTGGCTACACCTTC. Translation: CASSQEGAAGYTF.

A few counts support this clone. The CDR3 nucleotides read TGTGCCAGCAGTCTCCAACCCGGGACAGGGGATGGGGAGGGCTACACCTTC. Protein product: CASSLQPGTGDGEGYTF. This rearrangement joins TRBV25-1 to TRBJ1-2, with 10 nucleotides matching TRBD1. CDR3 length: 17 residues. The germline gives CDR1 MGHDK, CDR2 SYGVNS. Trimming cost V 5 bases and J 8 bases; bases outside gene matches: 17.

V gene TRBV5-5 combines with J gene TRBJ1-2; no definite D call. The germline gives CDR1 SGHKS, CDR2 YYEKEE (reference sequence). The CDR3 totals 15 residues. Deletions cut 3 bases from V and 8 bases from J, with 20 bases between. The CDR3 protein is CASSYREAVRMGYTF. The CDR3 coding sequence is TGTGCCAGCAGCTACCGAGAGGCCGTGCGGATGGGCTACACCTTC.

This sequence joins TRBV11-2 and TRBJ1-2, with 9 positions matching TRBD1. J gave up 4 bases and V 2 bases, and 8 bases lay outside the gene matches. CDR1 and CDR2 from the germline V gene are SGHAT and FQNNGV. CDR3 length: 16 amino acids. The CDR3 spells CASSLKPTGGSYGYTF. In DNA form, the CDR3 reads TGTGCCAGCAGCTTAAAACCGACAGGGGGATCCTATGGCTACACCTTC.

The chain recombines TRBV5-1 with TRBJ1-4, with 8 bases that match TRBD1. The CDR3 contains 17 residues. V shed 0 bases and J 3 bases; nucleotides not matched to a gene: 7. Germline V gene sequence: CDR1 SGHRS, CDR2 YFSETQ. DNA of the CDR3: TGCGCCAGCAGCTTGGGGCAGGGGGCGCCGGCTAATGAAAAACTGTTTTTT. This codes for CASSLGQGAPANEKLFF.

V usage is TRBV6-5 and J usage is TRBJ1-2; TRBD1 is a possible D gene (5 bases). The CDR3 spans 15 residues. The germline CDR1 and CDR2 sequences are MNHEY and SVGAGI. The V end lost 7 bases, the J end lost 3 bases, and 18 bases lay between the germline ends. DNA of the CDR3: TGTGCCAGCACCTCCGGGGGGATTCTGGACTATGGCTACACCTTC. Protein product: CASTSGGILDYGYTF.

This chain joins TRBV9 and TRBJ1-3; TRBD1 is a possible D gene (5 bases). V was cut by 6 bases and J by 2 bases, with 12 bases left in between. Germline assignment: CDR1 SGDLS and CDR2 YYNGEE. The CDR3 length is 14 residues. CDR3 protein: CASTLGTTGNTIYF. CDR3 nucleotide sequence: TGTGCCAGCACCCTGGGGACTACTGGAAACACCATATATTTT.

This chain connects TRBV19 to TRBJ1-1; 7 nucleotides line up with TRBD1. Germline values: CDR1 LNHDA, CDR2 SQIVND (reference sequence). The CDR3 runs to 13 residues. After removal of 6 bases from V and 4 bases from J, the junction contained 5 bases not matched to a gene. The CDR3: CASRRQGGTEAFF. The CDR3 coding sequence is TGTGCCAGTAGGAGGCAGGGGGGCACTGAAGCTTTCTTT.

The chain couples TRBV9 to TRBJ1-2; maybe TRBD1 (6 bases). Germline CDR1 reads SGDLS; CDR2 reads YYNGEE. V was clipped by 4 bases and J by 4 bases, with 8 bases between them. The CDR3 runs to 12 residues. CDR3 region: CASSPRGYGYTF. CDR3 coding DNA: TGTGCCAGCAGCCCCAGGGGCTATGGCTACACCTTC.

The chain carries TRBV5-4 and TRBJ2-5; TRBD2 matches 8 bases. CDR3 length: 14 amino acids. With 7 bases clipped from V and 5 bases from J, the junction kept 10 bases outside the gene matches. Germline values: CDR1 SGHNT, CDR2 YYREEE (reference sequence). The CDR3 bases are TGTGCCAGCTACTCGCGGGGGGCTACGGAGACCCAGTACTTC. It yields the protein CASYSRGATETQYF.

The CDR3 coding sequence is TGTGCCTGGAGTGTAGTGTTGCGGAGCTCCTACAATGAGCAGTTCTTC. This gives the protein CAWSVVLRSSYNEQFF. This sequence joins TRBV30 and TRBJ2-1; D call uncertain. There are 16 residues in the CDR3. CDR1 GTSNPN and CDR2 SVGIG come from the germline V gene (reference sequence). Trimming took 0 bases from V and 0 from J, leaving 12 bases between them.

The chain carries TRBV5-4 and TRBJ1-1, with 7 positions matching TRBD1. The CDR3 is 13 residues long. J gave up 7 bases and V 0 bases, and 3 bases lay outside the gene matches. The germline V gene encodes CDR1 SGHNT and CDR2 YYREEE (reference sequence). As DNA, the CDR3 is TGTGCCAGCAGCTTGGGAAGGACAGGTGAAGCTTTCTTT. It codes for CASSLGRTGEAFF.

In this sample, this clone turned up once. V and J are TRBV5-4 and TRBJ1-2, with 7 bases lining up with TRBD1. The trim removed 4 bases at V and 5 bases at J, leaving 5 bases unmatched. CDR3 length equals 13 residues. The germline CDR1 and CDR2 sequences are SGHNT and YYREEE (reference sequence). The CDR3 nucleotides are TGTGCCAGCAGCCCGACAGGGCATTATGGCTACACCTTC. This translates into CASSPTGHYGYTF.

V gene TRBV10-2 combines with J gene TRBJ1-5, with unresolved D. The CDR3 runs to 15 residues. V was pared by 3 bases and J by 2 bases, with 11 bases between. In germline, CDR1 is WSHSY, CDR2 SAAADI. CDR3 DNA: TGCGCCAGCAGTGACCCGGGGTCGGGCAATCAGCCCCAGCATTTT. Its translation is CASSDPGSGNQPQHF.

This clone appeared a few times. V is TRBV6-5 and J is TRBJ1-2, with 7 bases fitting TRBD1. The CDR3 is made up of 13 amino acids. J lost 0 bases, V lost 8 bases, and 3 bases had no gene match. Germline CDR1 and CDR2: MNHEY and SVGAGI. The CDR3 spells CASWDSTNYGYTF. Here the CDR3 DNA reads TGTGCCAGCTGGGACAGTACTAACTATGGCTACACCTTC.

The chain combines TRBV6-1 with TRBJ1-1; TRBD1 might be the D (5 bases). CDR1 is MNHNS and CDR2 is SASEGT in the germline V gene. The V gene lost 6 bases and the J gene lost 11 bases, with 19 bases spanning the gap. The CDR3 has 13 amino acids. CDR3 DNA: TGTGCCAGCAGGGACTCGTCGGGGGGTGAGGCTTTCTTT. Translated, it gives CASRDSSGGEAFF.

J is TRBJ1-2 and V is TRBV2, with 7 positions matching TRBD1. Germline CDR1 SNHLY, CDR2 FYNNEI. This CDR3 contains 15 residues. V shed 5 bases, J shed 4 bases, and the junction held 10 bases outside the gene matches. The CDR3 bases are TGTGCCAGCAGTCAACCGACAGGGCATAGCTATGGCTACACCTTC. As protein: CASSQPTGHSYGYTF. Drawing the rest from reference TRBV2 and TRBJ1-2, the complete variable domain is EPEVTQTPSHQVTQMGQEVILRCVPISNHLYFYWYRQILGQKVEFLVSFYNNEISEKSEIFDDQFSVERPDGSNFTLKIRSTKLEDSAMYFCASSQPTGHSYGYTFGSGTRLTVV.

This clone occurred many times. The V and J genes are TRBV6-5 and TRBJ2-7; 7 positions agree with TRBD1. The ends lost 8 bases at V and 6 bases at J; junction bases unmatched: 10. The CDR3 runs to 13 residues. Germline values: CDR1 MNHEY, CDR2 SVGAGI. CDR3 in amino acids: CASGTAPSREQYV. In DNA form, the CDR3 reads TGTGCCAGCGGGACAGCCCCTAGCCGCGAGCAGTACGTC.

The chain uses TRBV4-1 and TRBJ2-7; 10 bases agree with TRBD1. With V trimmed by 3 bases and J by 2 bases, 7 bases remained unmatched. The CDR3 extends over 16 amino acids. CDR1 and CDR2 (germline): MGHRA, YSYEKL. The CDR3 nucleotides are TGCGCCAGCAGCCAGGGACCTGGACAGGGGGCCTACGAGCAGTACGTC. Translating gives CASSQGPGQGAYEQYV.

The chain combines TRBV24-1 with TRBJ2-1; the D is unclear. CDR1 and CDR2 (germline): KGHDR, SFDVKD. The ends were cut back, 3 bases at V and 7 bases at J, with 9 bases in the middle. The CDR3 runs to 13 residues. In DNA, the CDR3 is TGTGCCACCAGTGATCCCGGTAGAAATGAGCAGTTCTTC. Translated, it gives CATSDPGRNEQFF.